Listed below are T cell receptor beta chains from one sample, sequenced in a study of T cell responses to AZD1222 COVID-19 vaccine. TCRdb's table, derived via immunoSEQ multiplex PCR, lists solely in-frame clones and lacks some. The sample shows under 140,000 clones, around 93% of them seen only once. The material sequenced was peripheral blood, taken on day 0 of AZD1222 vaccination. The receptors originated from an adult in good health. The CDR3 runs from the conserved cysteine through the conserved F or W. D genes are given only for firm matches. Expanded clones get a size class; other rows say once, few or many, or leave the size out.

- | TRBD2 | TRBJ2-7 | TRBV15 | TGTGCCACCAGCAGAGAGGCGGGGGGAATCTTCGAGCAGTACTTC | CATSREAGGIFEQYF
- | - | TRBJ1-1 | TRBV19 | TGTGCCAGTAGTATCAGGCAGACGAACACTGAAGCTTTCTTT | CASSIRQTNTEAFF
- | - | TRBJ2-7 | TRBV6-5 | TGTGCCAGCAGTTACTCGGCCGGCTTCTCCTACGAGCAGTACTTC | CASSYSAGFSYEQYF
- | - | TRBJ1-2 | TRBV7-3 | TGTGCCAGCAGCAAGACCGGGACGGTGAATAACTATGGCTACACCTTC | CASSKTGTVNNYGYTF
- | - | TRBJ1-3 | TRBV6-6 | TGTGCCAGCAGCCCAAAGGACAACTCTGGAAACACCATATATTTT | CASSPKDNSGNTIYF
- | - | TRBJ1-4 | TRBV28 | TGTGCCAGCAGTTTGGGTCTGGAAAAACTGTTTTTT | CASSLGLEKLFF
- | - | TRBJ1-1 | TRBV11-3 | TGTGCCAGCAGCTTAGGAGGGAACACTGAAGCTTTCTTT | CASSLGGNTEAFF
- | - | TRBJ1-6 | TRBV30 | TGTGCCTTCCATGGAACCAGCTCCTATAATTCACCCCTCCACTTT | CAFHGTSSYNSPLHF
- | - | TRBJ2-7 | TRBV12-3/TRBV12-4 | TGTGCCAGCAGTTACCTACACTACGAGCAGTACTTC | CASSYLHYEQYF
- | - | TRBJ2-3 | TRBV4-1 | TGCGCCAGCAGCCATGGGAGTCTGGCAGATACGCAGTATTTT | CASSHGSLADTQYF
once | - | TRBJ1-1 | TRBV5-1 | TGCGCCAGCAGTCCAGGGTGGGACACTGAAGCTTTCTTT | CASSPGWDTEAFF
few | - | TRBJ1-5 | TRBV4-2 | TGTGCCAGCAGCCAAGATCTGAGAGTCAATCAGCCCCAGCATTTT | CASSQDLRVNQPQHF
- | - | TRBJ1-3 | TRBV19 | TGTGCCAGTAGTATGGGGGGAACTGGAAACACCATATATTTT | CASSMGGTGNTIYF
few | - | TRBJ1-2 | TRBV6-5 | TGTGCCAGCAGTTACGGGGAGGGGCCGTATGGCTACACCTTC | CASSYGEGPYGYTF
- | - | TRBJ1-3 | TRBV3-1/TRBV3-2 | TGTGCCAGCAGCCAAAATCCATCCTCTGGAAACACCATATATTTT | CASSQNPSSGNTIYF
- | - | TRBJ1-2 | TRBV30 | TGTGCCTGGACCCTCTTGCGGGGAGCTAACTATGGCTACACCTTC | CAWTLLRGANYGYTF
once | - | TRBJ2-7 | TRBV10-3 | TGTGCCATCAGTGGGGGGGCAGAGGAGCAGTACTTC | CAISGGAEEQYF
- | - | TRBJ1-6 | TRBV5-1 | TGCGCCAGCAGAGGGGGGAGCTCCTATAATTCACCCCTCCACTTT | CASRGGSSYNSPLHF
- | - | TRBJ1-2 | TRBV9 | TGTGCCAGCAGCGTAGGCGGAGACACGACAGATGGCTACACCTTC | CASSVGGDTTDGYTF
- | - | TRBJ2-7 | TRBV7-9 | TGTGCCAGCAGCTTGGAGGGCTTCTACGAGCAGTACTTC | CASSLEGFYEQYF
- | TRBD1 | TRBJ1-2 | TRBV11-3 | TGTGCCAGCAGCTTAGGAGGGGGCGACTATGGCTACACCTTC | CASSLGGGDYGYTF
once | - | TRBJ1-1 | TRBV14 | TGTGCCAGCAGCCAAGAATTCCCCCGTCCGAACACTGAAGCTTTCTTT | CASSQEFPRPNTEAFF
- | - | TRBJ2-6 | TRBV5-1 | TGCGCCAGTTATCTCCCCGGGGCCAACGTCCTGACTTTC | CASYLPGANVLTF
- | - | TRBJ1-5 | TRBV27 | TGTGCCAGTCCACTCTATAGCAATCAGCCCCAGCATTTT | CASPLYSNQPQHF
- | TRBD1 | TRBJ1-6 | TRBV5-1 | TGCGCCAGCAGCTTGGTGACAGGGGGATCCTATAATTCACCCCTCCACTTT | CASSLVTGGSYNSPLHF
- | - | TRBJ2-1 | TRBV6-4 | TGTGCCAGCAGTGACTTCAGCAGGGGCGATGAGCAGTTCTTC | CASSDFSRGDEQFF
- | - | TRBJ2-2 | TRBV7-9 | TGTGCCAGCAGTCAAATCGCCCTTACCGGGGAGCTGTTTTTT | CASSQIALTGELFF
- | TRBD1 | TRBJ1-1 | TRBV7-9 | TGTGCCAGCAGCTTAGCCGGGACAGGGGATCCTGAAGCTTTCTTT | CASSLAGTGDPEAFF
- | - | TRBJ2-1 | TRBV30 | TGTGCCTGGGGAGAAACAGGGAAGGCGTCCTACAATGAGCAGTTCTTC | CAWGETGKASYNEQFF
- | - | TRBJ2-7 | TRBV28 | TGTGCCACCGGGGGCAGGGTGAGTGAGCAGTACTTC | CATGGRVSEQYF
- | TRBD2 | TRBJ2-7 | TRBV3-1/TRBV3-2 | TGTGCCAGCAGCCCCCGTGGACTAGCGGGATTTTACGAGCAGTACTTC | CASSPRGLAGFYEQYF
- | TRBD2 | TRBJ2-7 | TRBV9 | TGTGCCAGCAGCGTAGCAGCGGGGGGGCTCGAGCAGTACTTC | CASSVAAGGLEQYF
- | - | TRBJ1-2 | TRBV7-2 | TGTGCCAGCAGCTTAAACACTAACTATGGCTACACCTTC | CASSLNTNYGYTF
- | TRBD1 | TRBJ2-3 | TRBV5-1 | TGCGCCAGCAGCTGGACAGGGGATGCAGATACGCAGTATTTT | CASSWTGDADTQYF
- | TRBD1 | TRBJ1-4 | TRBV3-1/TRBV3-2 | TGTGCCAGCAGCCACCAGGGGGGCGAAAAACTGTTTTTT | CASSHQGGEKLFF